This TCR beta chain was found in a study of sequential checkpoint blockade in melanoma. Study overall: Randomization was 1:1 between first-line nivolumab→ipilimumab and ipilimumab→nivolumab.

Sequencing was performed with immunoSEQ multiplex PCR; in TCRdb, only in-frame clones are kept and a portion is missing. Of about 10,000 clones in the sample, over 75% are singletons; the top ten hold 50%. The sample holds one count of this clone. CDR1 and CDR2 from the germline V gene are PRHDT and FYEKMQ (reference sequence). The J segment lost 3 bases and the V segment lost 5 bases, leaving 5 bases of the junction unmatched. CDR3 length: 14 residues. Indicated treatment: randomized to nivolumab then ipilimumab (arm A) or the reverse (arm B). The chain employs TRBV13 and TRBJ2-7; 9 nucleotides agree with TRBD1. The TCR comes from a human donor with melanoma. The source was CD8+ T cells sorted from blood (inferred from file names), collected from a patient given nivolumab and ipilimumab in sequence. CDR3 nucleotides: TGTGCCAGCAGCCCGGGACAGGGAAACTACGAGCAGTACTTC. Its protein is CASSPGQGNYEQYF.